The 30 T cell receptor beta chains in this list originate from one sample, sequenced in a study of cytomegalovirus exposure and HLA in healthy donors. The PCR contained 60 Vbeta and 13 Jbeta primers. Using immunoSEQ multiplex PCR, the repertoire was profiled, and TCRdb retains in-frame clones only, with some absent. This table has fewer than 250,000 clones, more than 75% appearing once. The material sequenced was PBMCs. The receptors derive from a man aged 40-50 years in good health and CMV-seropositive.

In nucleotides, the CDR3 is TGTGCCAGCAGCTTAGGACAGGACACGCAGTATTTT. Translated: CASSLGQDTQYF. The chain combines TRBV2 with TRBJ2-3, with TRBD1 matching 7 bases. With 6 bases clipped from V and 9 bases from J, the junction kept 6 bases outside the gene matches. The germline gives CDR1 SNHLY, CDR2 FYNNEI. The CDR3 runs 12 residues.

This clone appeared a single time. V is TRBV2 and J is TRBJ2-1; 12 bases map to TRBD2. Per the germline V gene, CDR1 is SNHLY and CDR2 is FYNNEI. The CDR3 length is 15 residues. Trimming removed 6 bases from V and 15 bases from J; junction bases left unmatched: 15. This chain's CDR3 is CASRALAGGPGSTFF. CDR3 nucleotides: TGTGCCAGCAGGGCCCTAGCGGGAGGGCCGGGATCGACGTTCTTC.

J is TRBJ2-2 and V is TRBV2; 10 bases map to TRBD2. V was clipped by 5 bases and J by 5 bases; unmatched bases: 5. Germline V gene sequence: CDR1 SNHLY, CDR2 FYNNEI. The length of the CDR3 is 15 residues. The CDR3 nucleotides read TGTGCCAGCAGTCCTAGCGGGAGCTCTACCGGGGAGCTGTTTTTT. This codes for CASSPSGSSTGELFF.

The chain uses TRBV6-5 and TRBJ2-7; 11 bases agree with TRBD2. This CDR3 has 15 residues. Germline V gene sequence: CDR1 MNHEY, CDR2 SVGAGI. V lost 6 bases to trimming and J lost 4 bases; unmatched junction nucleotides: 8. The CDR3 bases are TGTGCCAGCAGGTCTTTAGCGGGAGGGCCGTACGAGCAGTACTTC. Translation: CASRSLAGGPYEQYF.

This chain links TRBV6-1 with TRBJ2-1; tentative D call: TRBD1 (6 bases). The V gene lost 10 bases and the J gene lost 8 bases, with 21 bases spanning the gap. The CDR3 runs to 14 residues. Germline CDR1 is MNHNS and CDR2 is SASEGT. The CDR3, as DNA: TGTGCCATATCCCGGGCAGGGGAGAGCGATGAGCAGTTCTTC. Translating it yields CAISRAGESDEQFF.

As DNA, the CDR3 is TGCGCCAGCAGCCAGGAACAAGGGACTAGCACAGATACGCAGTATTTT. Encoded protein: CASSQEQGTSTDTQYF. V is TRBV4-1 and J is TRBJ2-3, with D possibly TRBD2 on 6 matching bases. CDR3 size: 16 residues. Germline V gene data show CDR1 as MGHRA and CDR2 as YSYEKL. Trimming stripped 3 bases from V and 0 bases from J, with 13 bases between.

V and J are TRBV6-5 and TRBJ1-5; D gene unclear. Germline V CDR1 and CDR2: MNHEY, SVGAGI. Trimming left V 3 bases short and J 2 bases short, with 14 bases between. The CDR3 spans 16 residues. CDR3 DNA sequence: TGTGCCAGCAGTTATCGCGCCGCCCGGGGCAATCAGCCCCAGCATTTT. As protein: CASSYRAARGNQPQHF.

The genes are TRBV30 and TRBJ2-5; TRBD1 agrees at 9 bases. V shed 3 bases, J shed 4 bases, and the junction held 9 bases outside the gene matches. The CDR3 is 15 amino acids. Germline lookup yields CDR1 GTSNPN and CDR2 SVGIG (reference sequence). CDR3 in DNA: TGTGCCTGGAGCCAAGGGACAGGGCCCGCAGAGACCCAGTACTTC. Residues: CAWSQGTGPAETQYF.

V gene TRBV6-4 combines with J gene TRBJ2-7; D is unclear. The CDR3 consists of 13 residues. Germline-derived CDR1 and CDR2 are MRHNA and SNTAGT. The ends were cut back, 5 bases at V and 5 bases at J, with 13 bases in the middle. The CDR3 protein is CASSNQAADEQYV. The CDR3 bases are TGTGCCAGCAGTAACCAGGCAGCCGACGAGCAGTACGTC.

This clone was seen once. The J gene is TRBJ2-2, the V gene TRBV12-5; 8 nucleotides match TRBD1. This CDR3 comprises 18 residues. V shed 2 bases, J shed 0 bases, and the junction held 8 bases outside the gene matches. Germline V gives CDR1 LGHNT, CDR2 FRNRAP. The CDR3 DNA sequence: TGTGCTAGTGGTTTGCCGCGGAACAGGGGGGCGAACACCGGGGAGCTGTTTTTT. Translating it yields CASGLPRNRGANTGELFF.

The V gene is TRBV7-9, the J gene TRBJ2-7; a possible D gene is TRBD1 (6 bases). CDR1 and CDR2 (germline): SEHNR, FQNEAQ (reference sequence). CDR3 length equals 13 residues. The CDR3 nucleotides are TGTTCCTGGGGCGAGGGGGACGTCTACGAGCAGTACTTC. This sequence encodes CSWGEGDVYEQYF. Using reference TRBV7-9 and TRBJ2-7 for the parts outside the CDR3, the full variable domain is DTGVSQNPRHKITKRGQNVTFRCDPISEHNRLYWYRQTLGQGPEFLTYFQNEAQLEKSRLLSDRFSAERPKGSFSTLEIQRTEQGDSAMYLCSWGEGDVYEQYFGPGTRLTVT.

The chain uses TRBV6-6 and TRBJ1-2; 8 bases are shared with TRBD1. V shed 2 bases, J shed 4 bases, and the junction held 9 bases outside the gene matches. Germline V lookup: CDR1 MNHNY, CDR2 SVGAGI (reference sequence). CDR3 length equals 16 residues. CDR3 bases: TGTGCCAGCAGTTACGGGTCCGACAGGGGCGGCTATGGCTACACCTTC. Amino acids: CASSYGSDRGGYGYTF.

CDR3: CASSLSGGLETQYF. Written as DNA, the CDR3 is TGCGCCAGCAGCTTGTCTGGGGGGTTGGAGACCCAGTACTTC. The chain uses TRBV5-1 and TRBJ2-5, with a weak D call TRBD2 (6 bases). The CDR3 has 14 residues. The germline CDR1 and CDR2 sequences are SGHRS and YFSETQ. Between the trimmed V and J ends, which lost 1 base and 5 bases, there was a span of 12 bases. Using reference TRBV5-1 and TRBJ2-5 for the parts outside the CDR3, the full variable domain is KAGVTQTPRYLIKTRGQQVTLSCSPISGHRSVSWYQQTPGQGLQFLFEYFSETQRNKGNFPGRFSGRQFSNSRSEMNVSTLELGDSALYLCASSLSGGLETQYFGPGTRLLVL.

The V call is TRBV7-6, the J call TRBJ2-1; D uncertain. Between the trimmed V and J ends, which lost 3 bases and 5 bases, there was a span of 8 bases. From germline, CDR1 is SGHVS and CDR2 FNYEAQ. This CDR3 contains 13 residues. CDR3 nucleotides: TGTGCCAGCAGCTTCAGTAGCCACAATGAGCAGTTCTTC. This encodes CASSFSSHNEQFF.

The chain employs TRBV6-1 and TRBJ1-5; 8 nucleotides match TRBD1. CDR1 MNHNS and CDR2 SASEGT come from the germline V gene. The ends lost 5 bases at V and 1 base at J; junction bases unmatched: 4. The CDR3 has 15 amino acids. CDR3 in amino acids: CASSHDRGSNQPQHF. For the CDR3, the DNA is TGTGCCAGCAGTCACGACAGGGGAAGCAATCAGCCCCAGCATTTT.

DNA of the CDR3: TGTGCCAGCAGCGCTAGACAGGGGTCCTACGAGCAGTACTTC. Protein sequence: CASSARQGSYEQYF. This chain connects TRBV7-9 to TRBJ2-7; 8 nucleotides match TRBD1. Trimming cost V 5 bases and J 1 base; bases outside gene matches: 4. The CDR3 consists of 14 residues. The germline V gene encodes CDR1 SEHNR and CDR2 FQNEAQ (reference sequence). Drawing the rest from reference TRBV7-9 and TRBJ2-7, the complete variable domain is DTGVSQNPRHKITKRGQNVTFRCDPISEHNRLYWYRQTLGQGPEFLTYFQNEAQLEKSRLLSDRFSAERPKGSFSTLEIQRTEQGDSAMYLCASSARQGSYEQYFGPGTRLTVT.

The CDR3 is CASQTGPNTGELFF. CDR3 in DNA: TGTGCCAGCCAAACTGGGCCGAACACCGGGGAGCTGTTTTTT. V usage is TRBV25-1 and J usage is TRBJ2-2; no reliable D call. Germline V gene sequence: CDR1 MGHDK, CDR2 SYGVNS. The CDR3 sequence is 14 residues long. Trimming cost V 8 bases and J 0 bases, with 10 bases left between them.

Comment on this clone: Other DNA sequences in this specimen translate into the identical CDR3. The rearrangement uses TRBV7-9 and TRBJ2-1; 12 bases are shared with TRBD2. CDR3 size: 15 residues. In germline, CDR1 is SEHNR, CDR2 FQNEAQ (reference sequence). Trimming cost V 2 bases and J 6 bases; bases outside gene matches: 2. The CDR3 sequence: CASSLLAGGGNEQFF. CDR3 nucleotide sequence: TGTGCCAGCAGCTTACTAGCGGGAGGGGGCAATGAGCAGTTCTTC.

This chain connects TRBV19 to TRBJ1-2, with TRBD1 matching 9 bases. The V and J ends lost 9 bases and 3 bases, in that order; junction bases with no gene match: 11. This CDR3 is 15 amino acids long. Germline V lookup: CDR1 LNHDA, CDR2 SQIVND (reference sequence). The chain's CDR3 is CASSEGTGSYYGYTF. Written as DNA, the CDR3 is TGTGCCAGCAGCGAAGGGACAGGGTCCTACTATGGCTACACCTTC.

This rearrangement joins TRBV18 to TRBJ2-7; D may be TRBD1 (5 bases). Germline V gives CDR1 KGHSH, CDR2 LQKENI. The CDR3 extends over 16 amino acids. The V end was cut by 2 bases, the J end by 7 bases, with 21 bases between. CDR3 protein: CASSPGHLGGSWEQYF. CDR3 in DNA: TGTGCCAGCTCACCAGGACACTTGGGCGGATCCTGGGAGCAGTACTTC.

The chain couples TRBV4-1 to TRBJ2-3; 10 nucleotides line up with TRBD2. The germline gives CDR1 MGHRA, CDR2 YSYEKL. The ends lost 1 base at V and 3 bases at J; junction bases unmatched: 7. The CDR3 sequence is 17 residues long. The CDR3 DNA follows: TGCGCCAGCAGCCAAGGGCTAGCGGGAGTGATAACAGATACGCAGTATTTT. This encodes CASSQGLAGVITDTQYF.

V gene TRBV5-3 combines with J gene TRBJ2-7; 8 nucleotides agree with TRBD2. TRBV5-3 belongs to the ORF category, with a function that is uncertain. The CDR3 runs to 13 residues. The V gene end was trimmed by 8 bases and the J gene end by 4 bases; junction bases not matched to a gene: 8. This CDR3 reads CASGDEREYEQYV. CDR3 coding DNA: TGTGCCAGTGGAGACGAGCGGGAGTACGAGCAGTACGTC.

The V call is TRBV4-1, the J call TRBJ2-7; a possible D gene is TRBD1 (5 bases). Germline V gene data show CDR1 as MGHRA and CDR2 as YSYEKL. This CDR3 has 14 residues. Trimming removed 0 bases at V and 1 base at J, with 7 bases between. In DNA form, the CDR3 reads TGCGCCAGCAGCCAAGATCGACAGTCCTACGAGCAGTACTTC. Translation gives CASSQDRQSYEQYF.

The chain employs TRBV6-5 and TRBJ2-1; 9 bases are a match to TRBD2. CDR1 and CDR2 (germline): MNHEY, SVGAGI. CDR3 length: 16 amino acids. The V segment lost 3 bases and the J segment 3 bases; nucleotides outside the gene matches: 6. As DNA, the CDR3 is TGTGCCAGCAGTTATAGGCTAGCGGGGATCTACAATGAGCAGTTCTTC. Protein sequence: CASSYRLAGIYNEQFF.

The chain couples TRBV4-1 to TRBJ1-5; the D gene is possibly TRBD1 (6 bases). The length of the CDR3 is 13 residues. Germline V lookup: CDR1 MGHRA, CDR2 YSYEKL. Trimming removed 4 bases from V and 6 bases from J, with 10 bases in between. In nucleotides, the CDR3 is TGCGCCAGCAGCCCCCTGGGGGCTCAGCCCCAGCATTTT. It yields the protein CASSPLGAQPQHF.

This chain joins TRBV29-1 and TRBJ2-5; D ambiguous. The CDR3 is 11 amino acids. CDR1 and CDR2 (germline): SQVTM, ANQGSEA. V lost 4 bases and J lost 5, with 8 bases in between. CDR3 nucleotide sequence: TGCAGCGTTGTGCGGCCGGAGACCCAGTACTTC. Translated: CSVVRPETQYF.

J is TRBJ2-3 and V is TRBV4-1, with TRBD2 matching over 15 bases. CDR3 size: 18 residues. CDR1 and CDR2 (germline): MGHRA, YSYEKL. V lost 0 bases to trimming and J lost 8 bases; unmatched junction nucleotides: 9. In DNA form, the CDR3 reads TGCGCCAGCAGCCAAGAAGGACCGGGACTAGCGGGAGGTGGTACGCAGTATTTT. Its translation: CASSQEGPGLAGGGTQYF.

This chain links TRBV2 with TRBJ2-7; 11 bases agree with TRBD2. Germline loops: CDR1 SNHLY, CDR2 FYNNEI. The CDR3 consists of 16 residues. Losses at the gene ends were 5 bases for V and 2 bases for J; bases not matched to a gene: 8. The DNA of the CDR3 is TGTGCCAGCAGTCGACTAGCGGGACCGTCCCCCTACGAGCAGTACGTC. It encodes CASSRLAGPSPYEQYV.

The chain recombines TRBV29-1 with TRBJ2-7; 9 positions match TRBD1. Trimming at V came to 7 bases and at J to 4 bases, leaving 14 bases not matched to a gene. Looked up from germline, CDR1 is SQVTM and CDR2 is ANQGSEA. CDR3 length: 15 amino acids. This CDR3 is CSGVQKGQGNYEQYF. The CDR3 bases are TGCAGCGGTGTACAAAAGGGACAGGGTAATTACGAGCAGTACTTC.

This chain links TRBV2 with TRBJ2-7; 11 bases are shared with TRBD2. CDR1 and CDR2 (germline): SNHLY, FYNNEI. V lost 0 bases to trimming and J lost 5 bases; unmatched junction nucleotides: 3. The CDR3 consists of 15 residues. CDR3 sequence reads: CASSEALAGVHEQYF. CDR3 nucleotide sequence: TGTGCCAGCAGTGAAGCACTAGCGGGAGTACACGAGCAGTACTTC.